This TCR beta chain was sequenced in a study of cytotoxic CD8 clonotypes in ibrutinib-treated CLL. Whole-study context: The patients comprised more than ten relapsed/refractory and about 15 treatment-naive cases, around 17 IGHV unmutated.

As to this clone: Its antigen is undetermined.

Measured with immunoSEQ multiplex PCR; TCRdb has only the in-frame clones, and not every one. The sample holds around 140,000 clones, roughly 76% seen once. Trimming took off 1 base at V and 2 bases at J, with 8 bases between the two ends. There are 14 residues in the CDR3. Looked up from germline, CDR1 is SGHTA and CDR2 is FQGNSA. As input for TCR beta libraries, roughly 2.1 micrograms of genomic DNA came from cryopreserved PBMCs. Study results and caveats: Against age-matched healthy donors, baseline clonality ran higher and tracked circulating CD8+ T-cell counts. The clonality went up when patients responded to ibrutinib and dropped back toward baseline at progression.

The receptor was isolated from a human donor with chronic lymphocytic leukemia. The chain has TRBV7-2 and TRBJ1-2, with D unclear. The source material was PBMCs, sampled after 24 months of ibrutinib treatment. The CDR3: CASSLGTANYGYTF. Here the CDR3 DNA reads TGTGCCAGCAGCTTAGGGACCGCCAACTATGGCTACACCTTC.